The entry below describes one TCR beta chain. It differs at one base from a far larger clone, so likely a read error. The time point was: before trial treatment. The donors, trial participants, received nivolumab, ipilimumab, aspirin, low-dose cyclophosphamide and low-dose radiotherapy. The sample belongs to a study of low-dose radiotherapy and immunotherapy resistance in tumors. Background on the study: 1 Gy per fraction was delivered to Cohort 2 every two weeks, for 13 Gy total over 26 weeks.

Primers targeting TRAV and TRBV primed first-strand cDNA, covering alpha and beta chains. The authors ran 15 to 20 PCR cycles to amplify TCRs with a constant-region primer and V-primer adapter. One entry per CDR3 protein, called by TCRdb with MiXCR from the reads. The sample holds around 65,000 distinct CDR3 sequences, roughly 29% seen once. The CDR3 length is 13 residues. Per germline, CDR1 MNHEY and CDR2 SVGEGT. This specimen consisted of PBMCs, obtained before treatment. This rearrangement joins TRBV6-2 or TRBV6-3 to TRBJ2-5; 7 bases are a match to TRBD1. The clonotype comes from a male donor with rectosigmoid adenocarcinoma. The CDR3 DNA sequence: TGTGCCGGCAGCTCGGGACAGTACGAGACCCAGTACTTC. It is translated as CAGSSGQYETQYF.